The clone carrying this T cell receptor (beta chain) turned up a few times. Germline V gives CDR1 SGHRS, CDR2 YFSETQ. The V gene lost 0 bases and the J gene lost 3 bases, with 7 bases spanning the gap. The CDR3 has 14 amino acids. The entry originates in a study of blood T cells in healthy people across ages. Primed by a sample-barcoded 5' primer and a J-beta primer mix, a second PCR proceeded for roughly 6 to 12 cycles. A single record per CDR3 protein comes from TCRdb applying MiXCR to the 5' RACE reads. The sample includes hundreds of thousands of distinct CDR3 sequences, around 27% of them seen just once. The sample was also reused in another study, on T cells of mothers and their children. Per that paper: Over 8.5 million TCR beta CDR3 reads were obtained from each mother, and several million from each child.

Material for sequencing was blood. This sequence was found in a boy younger than 10 in good health. This chain connects TRBV5-1 to TRBJ1-5, with unresolved D. This CDR3 reads CASSLEGNNQPQHF. The CDR3 region has the DNA TGCGCCAGCAGCTTGGAAGGGAACAATCAGCCCCAGCATTTT.